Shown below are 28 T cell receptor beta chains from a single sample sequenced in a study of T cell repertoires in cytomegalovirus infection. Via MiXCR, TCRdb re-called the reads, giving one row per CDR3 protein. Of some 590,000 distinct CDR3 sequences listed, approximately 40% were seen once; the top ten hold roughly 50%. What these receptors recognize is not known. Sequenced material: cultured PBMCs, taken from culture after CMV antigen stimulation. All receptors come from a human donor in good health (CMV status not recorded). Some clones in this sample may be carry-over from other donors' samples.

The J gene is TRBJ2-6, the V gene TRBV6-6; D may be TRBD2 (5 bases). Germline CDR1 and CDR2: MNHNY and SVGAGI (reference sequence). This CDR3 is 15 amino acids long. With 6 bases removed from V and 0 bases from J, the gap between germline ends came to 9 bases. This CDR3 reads CASSNGGSGANVLTF. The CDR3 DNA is TGTGCCAGCAGCAACGGAGGCTCTGGGGCCAACGTCCTGACTTTC.

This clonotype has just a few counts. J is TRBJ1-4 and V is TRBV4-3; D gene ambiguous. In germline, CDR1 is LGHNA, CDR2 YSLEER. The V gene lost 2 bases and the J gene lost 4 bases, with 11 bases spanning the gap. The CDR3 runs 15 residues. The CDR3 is CASSQKENDNEKLFF. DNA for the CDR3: TGCGCCAGCAGCCAAAAGGAGAATGATAATGAAAAACTGTTTTTT.

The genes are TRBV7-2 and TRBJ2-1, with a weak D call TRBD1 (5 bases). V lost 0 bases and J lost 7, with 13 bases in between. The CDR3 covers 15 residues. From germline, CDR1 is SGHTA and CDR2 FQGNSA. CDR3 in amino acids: CASSLAWGPRNEQFF. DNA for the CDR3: TGTGCCAGCAGCTTAGCTTGGGGCCCCCGAAATGAGCAGTTCTTC.

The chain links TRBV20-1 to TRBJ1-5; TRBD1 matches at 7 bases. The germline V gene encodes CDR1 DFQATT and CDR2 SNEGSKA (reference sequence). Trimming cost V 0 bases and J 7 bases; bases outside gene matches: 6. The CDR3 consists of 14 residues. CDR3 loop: CSARDRGSEQPQHF. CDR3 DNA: TGCAGTGCTAGAGACAGGGGGAGTGAGCAGCCCCAGCATTTT.

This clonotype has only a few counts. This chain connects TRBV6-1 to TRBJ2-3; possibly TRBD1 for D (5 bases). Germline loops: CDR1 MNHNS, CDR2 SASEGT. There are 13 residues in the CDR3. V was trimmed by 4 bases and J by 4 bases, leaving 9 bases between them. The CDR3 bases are TGTGCCAGCAGTGTACAGGTTCCAGATACGCAGTATTTT. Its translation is CASSVQVPDTQYF.

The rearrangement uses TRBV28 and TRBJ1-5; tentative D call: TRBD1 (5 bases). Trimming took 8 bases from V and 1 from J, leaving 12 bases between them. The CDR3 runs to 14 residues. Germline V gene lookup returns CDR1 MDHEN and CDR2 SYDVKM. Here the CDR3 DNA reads TGTGCCAGCGGGTCTCCAGGGAGCAATCAGCCCCAGCATTTT. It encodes CASGSPGSNQPQHF.

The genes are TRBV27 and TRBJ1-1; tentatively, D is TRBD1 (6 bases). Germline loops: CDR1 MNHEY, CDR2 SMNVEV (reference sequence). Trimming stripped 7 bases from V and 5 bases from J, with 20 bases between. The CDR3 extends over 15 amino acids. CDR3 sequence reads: CASKHGGQGGTEAFF. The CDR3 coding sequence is TGTGCCAGCAAGCACGGGGGTCAAGGGGGAACTGAAGCTTTCTTT.

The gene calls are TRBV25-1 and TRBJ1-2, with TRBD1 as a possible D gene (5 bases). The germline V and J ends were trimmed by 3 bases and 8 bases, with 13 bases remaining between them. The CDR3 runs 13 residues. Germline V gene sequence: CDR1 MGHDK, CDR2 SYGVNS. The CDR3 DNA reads TGTGCCAGCAGTGACACAGGCCCCGGGGGCTACACCTTC. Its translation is CASSDTGPGGYTF.

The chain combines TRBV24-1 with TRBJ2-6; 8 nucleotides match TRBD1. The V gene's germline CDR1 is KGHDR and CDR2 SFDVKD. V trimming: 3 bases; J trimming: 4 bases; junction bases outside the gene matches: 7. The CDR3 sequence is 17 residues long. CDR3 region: CATSDGQGEDGANVLTF. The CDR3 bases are TGTGCCACCAGTGATGGACAGGGCGAGGACGGGGCCAACGTCCTGACTTTC.

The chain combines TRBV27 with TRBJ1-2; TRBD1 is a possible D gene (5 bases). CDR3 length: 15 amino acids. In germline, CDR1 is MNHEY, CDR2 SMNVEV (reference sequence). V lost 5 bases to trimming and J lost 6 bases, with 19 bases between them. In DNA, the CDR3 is TGTGCCAGCAGTCCCCTCCGCAGGGACCGTAATGGCTACACCTTC. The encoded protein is CASSPLRRDRNGYTF.

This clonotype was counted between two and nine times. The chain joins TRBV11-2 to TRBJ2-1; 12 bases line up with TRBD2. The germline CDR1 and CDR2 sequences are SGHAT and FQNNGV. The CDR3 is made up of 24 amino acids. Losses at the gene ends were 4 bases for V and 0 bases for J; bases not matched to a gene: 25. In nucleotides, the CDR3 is TGTGCCAGCAGCTCCCCAGGGGGGACAACCGAGAGGACTAGCGGGGTGAGCTCCTACAATGAGCAGTTCTTC. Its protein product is CASSSPGGTTERTSGVSSYNEQFF.

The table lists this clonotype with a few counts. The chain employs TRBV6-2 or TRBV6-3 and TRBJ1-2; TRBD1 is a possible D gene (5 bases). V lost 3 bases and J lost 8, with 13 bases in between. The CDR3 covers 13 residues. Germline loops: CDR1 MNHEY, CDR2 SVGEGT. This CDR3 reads CASSYAGYDGYTF. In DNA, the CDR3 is TGTGCCAGCAGTTATGCAGGGTACGACGGCTACACCTTC.

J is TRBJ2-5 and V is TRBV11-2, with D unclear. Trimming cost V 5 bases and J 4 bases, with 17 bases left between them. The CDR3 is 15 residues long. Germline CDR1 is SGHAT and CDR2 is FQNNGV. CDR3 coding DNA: TGTGCCAGCAGCCTGGGCAACGTCTCACCAGAGACCCAGTACTTC. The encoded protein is CASSLGNVSPETQYF.

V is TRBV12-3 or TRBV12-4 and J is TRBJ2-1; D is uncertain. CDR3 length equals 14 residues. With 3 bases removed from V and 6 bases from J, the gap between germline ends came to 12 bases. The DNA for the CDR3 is TGTGCCAGCAGTTTTGGTGGAACTATCAATGAGCAGTTCTTC. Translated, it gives CASSFGGTINEQFF.

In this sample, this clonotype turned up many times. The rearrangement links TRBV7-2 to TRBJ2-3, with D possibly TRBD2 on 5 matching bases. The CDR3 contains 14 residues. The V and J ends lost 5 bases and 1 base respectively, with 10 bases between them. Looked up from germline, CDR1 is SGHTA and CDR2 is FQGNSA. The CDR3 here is CASSELGRTDTQYF. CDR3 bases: TGTGCCAGCAGCGAACTAGGGCGCACAGATACGCAGTATTTT.

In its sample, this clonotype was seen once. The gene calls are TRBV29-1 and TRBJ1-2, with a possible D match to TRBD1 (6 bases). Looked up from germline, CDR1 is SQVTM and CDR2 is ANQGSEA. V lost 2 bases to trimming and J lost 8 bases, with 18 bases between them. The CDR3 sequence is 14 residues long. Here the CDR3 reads CSVELKDSVYGYTF. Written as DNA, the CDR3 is TGCAGCGTTGAATTGAAGGACAGCGTCTACGGCTACACCTTC. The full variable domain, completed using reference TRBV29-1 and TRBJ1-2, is SAVISQKPSRDICQRGTSLTIQCQVDSQVTMMFWYRQQPGQSLTLIATANQGSEATYESGFVIDKFPISRPNLTFSTLTVSNMSPEDSSIYLCSVELKDSVYGYTFGSGTRLTVV.

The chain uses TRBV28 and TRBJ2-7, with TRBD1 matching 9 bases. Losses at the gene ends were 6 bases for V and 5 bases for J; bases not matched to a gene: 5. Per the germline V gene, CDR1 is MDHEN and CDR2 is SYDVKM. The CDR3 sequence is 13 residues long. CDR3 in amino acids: CASRTGTGNEQYF. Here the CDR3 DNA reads TGTGCCAGCAGGACCGGGACAGGGAACGAGCAGTACTTC.

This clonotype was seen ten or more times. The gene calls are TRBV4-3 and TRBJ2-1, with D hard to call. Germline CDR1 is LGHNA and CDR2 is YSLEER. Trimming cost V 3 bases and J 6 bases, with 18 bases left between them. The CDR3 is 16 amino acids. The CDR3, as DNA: TGCGCCAGCAGCCACCAGACCGGGCCTCTTTTCAATGAGCAGTTCTTC. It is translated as CASSHQTGPLFNEQFF.

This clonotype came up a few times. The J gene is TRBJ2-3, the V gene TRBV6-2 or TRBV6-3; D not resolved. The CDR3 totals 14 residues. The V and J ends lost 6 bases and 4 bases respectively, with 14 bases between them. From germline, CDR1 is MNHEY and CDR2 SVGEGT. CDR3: CASSLRPLPDTQYF. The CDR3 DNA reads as TGTGCCAGCAGCCTAAGACCGCTCCCAGATACGCAGTATTTT.

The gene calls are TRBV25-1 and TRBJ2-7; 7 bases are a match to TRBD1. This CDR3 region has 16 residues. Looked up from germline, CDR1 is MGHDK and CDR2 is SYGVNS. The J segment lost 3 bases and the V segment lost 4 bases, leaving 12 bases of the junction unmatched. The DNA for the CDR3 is TGTGCCAGCAGTGGCCCCGGGACAGAACTTTACTACGAGCAGTACTTC. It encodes CASSGPGTELYYEQYF.

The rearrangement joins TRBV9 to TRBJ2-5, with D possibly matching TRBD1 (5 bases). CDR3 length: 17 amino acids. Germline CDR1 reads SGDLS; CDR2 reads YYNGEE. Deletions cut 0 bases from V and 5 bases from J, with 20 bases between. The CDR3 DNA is TGTGCCAGCAGCGTAGATGCAGGGTCATTGGTTTCCGAGACCCAGTACTTC. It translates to CASSVDAGSLVSETQYF. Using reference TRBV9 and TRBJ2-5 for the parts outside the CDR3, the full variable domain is DSGVTQTPKHLITATGQRVTLRCSPRSGDLSVYWYQQSLDQGLQFLIQYYNGEERAKGNILERFSAQQFPDLHSELNLSSLELGDSALYFCASSVDAGSLVSETQYFGPGTRLLVL.

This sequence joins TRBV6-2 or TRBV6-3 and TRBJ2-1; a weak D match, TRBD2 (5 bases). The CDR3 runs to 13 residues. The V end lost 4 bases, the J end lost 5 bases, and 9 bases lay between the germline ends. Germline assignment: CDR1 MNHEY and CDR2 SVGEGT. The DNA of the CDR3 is TGTGCCAGCAGTTGGGGTAGCGACAATGAGCAGTTCTTC. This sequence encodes CASSWGSDNEQFF.

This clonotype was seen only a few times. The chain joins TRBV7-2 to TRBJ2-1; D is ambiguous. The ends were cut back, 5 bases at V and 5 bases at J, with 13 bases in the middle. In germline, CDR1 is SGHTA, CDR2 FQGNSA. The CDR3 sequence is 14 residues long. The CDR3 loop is CASSPSPGDNEQFF. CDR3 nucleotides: TGTGCCAGCAGCCCCAGCCCCGGCGACAATGAGCAGTTCTTC. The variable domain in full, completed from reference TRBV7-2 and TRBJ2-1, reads GAGVSQSPSNKVTEKGKDVELRCDPISGHTALYWYRQSLGQGLEFLIYFQGNSAPDKSGLPSDRFSAERTGGSVSTLTIQRTQQEDSAVYLCASSPSPGDNEQFFGPGTRLTVL.

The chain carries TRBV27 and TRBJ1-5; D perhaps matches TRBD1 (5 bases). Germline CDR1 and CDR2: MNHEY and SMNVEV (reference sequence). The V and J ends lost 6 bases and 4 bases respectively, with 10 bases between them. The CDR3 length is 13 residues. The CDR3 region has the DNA TGTGCCAGCAGACGGGGGTGGAATCAGCCCCAGCATTTT. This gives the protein CASRRGWNQPQHF.

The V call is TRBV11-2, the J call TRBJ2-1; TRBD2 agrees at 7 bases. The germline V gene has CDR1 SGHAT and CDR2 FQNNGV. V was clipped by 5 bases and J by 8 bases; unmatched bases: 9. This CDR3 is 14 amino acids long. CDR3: CASSLGLGEDEQFF. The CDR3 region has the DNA TGTGCCAGCAGCCTTGGACTAGGAGAGGATGAGCAGTTCTTC.

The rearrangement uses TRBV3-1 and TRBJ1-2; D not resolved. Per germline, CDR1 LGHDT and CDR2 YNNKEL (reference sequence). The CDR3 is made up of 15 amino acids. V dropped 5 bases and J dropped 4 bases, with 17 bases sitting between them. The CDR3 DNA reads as TGTGCCAGCAGCTCCCGTCGTAGCCAAGGCTATGGCTACACCTTC. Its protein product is CASSSRRSQGYGYTF.

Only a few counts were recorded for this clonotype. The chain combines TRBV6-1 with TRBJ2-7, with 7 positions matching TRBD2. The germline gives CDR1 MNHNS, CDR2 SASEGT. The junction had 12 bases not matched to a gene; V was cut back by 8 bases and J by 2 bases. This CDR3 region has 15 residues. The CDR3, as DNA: TGTGCCAGCTCTCCTAGGGGCGGGAGCCCCTACGAGCAGTACTTC. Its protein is CASSPRGGSPYEQYF.

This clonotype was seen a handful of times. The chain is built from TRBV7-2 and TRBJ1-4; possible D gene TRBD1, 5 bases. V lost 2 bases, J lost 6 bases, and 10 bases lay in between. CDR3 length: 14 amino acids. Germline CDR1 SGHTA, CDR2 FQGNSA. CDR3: CASSLQGSYEKLFF. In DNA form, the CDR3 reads TGTGCCAGCAGCTTACAGGGATCTTATGAAAAACTGTTTTTT.